The TCR beta chain described here comes from a study of blood T cells in healthy people across ages. The study's findings and limits: When set beside aged donors, long-lived donors presented more naive CD4+ cells and higher diversity.

Notes on this clonotype: Antigen specificity is unknown.

A second PCR of 7 to 11 cycles used a sample-barcoded 5' primer and a J-beta primer mix. Each CDR3 protein is one row after TCRdb ran MiXCR on the 5' RACE reads. The data contain about a million distinct CDR3 sequences, about 53% of them singletons. Trimming cost V 3 bases and J 4 bases, with 10 bases left between them. Germline CDR1 is SGHTA and CDR2 is FQGNSA. CDR3 length: 13 residues. This TCR derives from a woman in her fifties or sixties in good health. Material: blood. This chain uses TRBV7-2 with TRBJ2-7; no definite D call. The CDR3 loop is CASSLYKMYEQYF. In DNA form, the CDR3 reads TGTGCCAGCAGCTTGTACAAAATGTACGAGCAGTACTTC.